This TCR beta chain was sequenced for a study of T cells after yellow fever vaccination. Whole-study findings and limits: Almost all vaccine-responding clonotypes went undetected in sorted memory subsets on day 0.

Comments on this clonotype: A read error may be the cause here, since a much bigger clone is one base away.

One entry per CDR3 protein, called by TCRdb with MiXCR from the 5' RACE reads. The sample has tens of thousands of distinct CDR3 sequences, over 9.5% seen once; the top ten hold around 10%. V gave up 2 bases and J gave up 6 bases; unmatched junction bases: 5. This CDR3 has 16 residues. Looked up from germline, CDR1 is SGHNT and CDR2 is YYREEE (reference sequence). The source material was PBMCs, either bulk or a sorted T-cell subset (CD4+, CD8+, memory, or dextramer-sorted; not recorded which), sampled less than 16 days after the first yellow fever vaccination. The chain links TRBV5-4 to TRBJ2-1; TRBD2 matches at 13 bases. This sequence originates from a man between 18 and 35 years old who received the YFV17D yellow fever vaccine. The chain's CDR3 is CASSFEGLAGSNEQFF. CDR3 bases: TGTGCCAGCAGCTTTGAGGGACTAGCGGGGTCCAATGAGCAGTTCTTC. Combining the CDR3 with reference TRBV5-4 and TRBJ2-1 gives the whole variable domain ETGVTQSPTHLIKTRGQQVTLRCSSQSGHNTVSWYQQALGQGPQFIFQYYREEENGRGNFPPRFSGLQFPNYSSELNVNALELDDSALYLCASSFEGLAGSNEQFFGPGTRLTVL.